A selection of T cell receptor beta chains follows, all from one sample in a study of shared clonotypes between healthy human individuals. Only in-frame clones appear in the TCRdb table, and some are missing; sequencing was by immunoSEQ multiplex PCR. This table holds around 1,100,000 clones, approximately 77% found once. Sequences were obtained from memory CD4+ T cells from PBMCs. These receptor sequences come from a man aged 18 to 29 in good health. Some clones in this sample may be carry-over from other donors' samples. The CDR3 runs from the conserved cysteine through the conserved F or W. A row's size may be missing; if present it is once, few, many or a size class.

16,NA,TRBV6-1,CASSVLAGGDTGELFF
14,NA,TRBV28,CASSRTGTNQPQHF
15,NA,TRBV27,CASSPRAPGRETQYF
13,NA,TRBV7-2,CASSFGGLYGYTF
14,once,TRBV4-1,CASSQDQGPYGYTF
17,NA,TRBV19,CASSTFHYTSGSDTQYF
14,NA,TRBV2,CASSRQGNAYGYTF
14,NA,TRBV7-3,CASTTGAGANVLTF
13,NA,TRBV11-2,CASSRNSNQPQHF
15,NA,TRBV14,CASSQRGQLNTEAFF
16,few,TRBV7-3,CASSLGEGQSNYGYTF
13,NA,TRBV19,CASSRLGTDTQYF
15,once,TRBV5-4,CASSPGGTNTGELFF
15,NA,TRBV5-1,CASSLLAGGSGEQYF
12,NA,TRBV28,CASSLRGQRAFF
12,NA,TRBV15,CATSRLAGEQYF
13,NA,TRBV19,CASTGGANEKLFF